This T cell receptor (beta chain) was found in a study of T cells in Graves' hyperthyroidism and ophthalmopathy. Amplified regions were TCR beta CDR3 sequences from RNA transcripts. In the first-round RT-PCR of the TCR CDR3, the HTBI primer set was used. TCRdb processed the multiplex PCR reads anew with MiXCR; each CDR3 protein has one entry. The sample consists of around 700,000 distinct CDR3 sequences, just over 35% of them appearing once. A word on this clonotype: This may stem from a read error, because a much larger clone lies one nucleotide away.

CDR1 and CDR2 from the germline V gene are SGHKS and YYEKEE (reference sequence). The CDR3 length is 12 residues. Orbital computed tomography and thyroid ultrasound, together with serum TRAb and thyroxine and clinical symptoms, were used for diagnoses. This chain uses TRBV5-5 with TRBJ1-2, with no clear D. The sequencing input was blood. The clonotype was recovered from a woman aged 40 to 55 with Graves' hyperthyroidism. The CDR3 here is CASSQVSSTYTF. For the CDR3, the DNA is TGCGCCAGCAGCCAAGTATCTTCTACCTACACCTTC.